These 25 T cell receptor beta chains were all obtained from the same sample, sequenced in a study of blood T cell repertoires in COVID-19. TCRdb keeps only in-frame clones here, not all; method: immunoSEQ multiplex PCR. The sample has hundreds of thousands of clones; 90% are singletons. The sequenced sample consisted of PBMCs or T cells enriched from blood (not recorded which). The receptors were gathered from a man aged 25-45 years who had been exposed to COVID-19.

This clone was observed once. The CDR3 sequence: CASSLQGAAAYEQYF. CDR3 in DNA: TGTGCCAGCAGTTTACAGGGGGCGGCGGCCTACGAGCAGTACTTC. The chain has TRBV27 and TRBJ2-7; 8 nucleotides match TRBD1. The V segment lost 2 bases and the J segment 2 bases; nucleotides outside the gene matches: 5. The CDR3 has 15 residues. Germline CDR1 is MNHEY and CDR2 is SMNVEV (reference sequence).

The CDR3 region has the DNA TGTGCCAGCAGCCTTGGGCGGGCGACTAGCGGGGGGCAGAATTACAATGAGCAGTTCTTC. Its protein is CASSLGRATSGGQNYNEQFF. The chain couples TRBV3-1 (or the pseudogene TRBV3-2) to TRBJ2-1, with 13 bases that match TRBD2. Trimming removed 4 bases from V and 4 bases from J; junction bases left unmatched: 16. The germline CDR1 and CDR2 sequences are LGHDT and YNNKEL (reference sequence). CDR3 length equals 20 residues.

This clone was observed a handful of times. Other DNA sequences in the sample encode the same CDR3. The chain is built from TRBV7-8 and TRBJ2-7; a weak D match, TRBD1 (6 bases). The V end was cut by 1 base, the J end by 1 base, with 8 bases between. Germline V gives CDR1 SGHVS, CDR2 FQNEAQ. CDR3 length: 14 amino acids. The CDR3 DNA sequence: TGTGCCAGCAGCTTAGGGACAGCGTCCTACGAGCAGTACTTC. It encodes CASSLGTASYEQYF.

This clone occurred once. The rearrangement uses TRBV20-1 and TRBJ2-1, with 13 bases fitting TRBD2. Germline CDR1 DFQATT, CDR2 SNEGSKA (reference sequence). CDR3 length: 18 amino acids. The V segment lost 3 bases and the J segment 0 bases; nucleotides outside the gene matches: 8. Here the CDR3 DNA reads TGCAGTGCTAGTGGGACTAGCGGGGACTTTCGCTCCTACAATGAGCAGTTCTTC. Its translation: CSASGTSGDFRSYNEQFF.

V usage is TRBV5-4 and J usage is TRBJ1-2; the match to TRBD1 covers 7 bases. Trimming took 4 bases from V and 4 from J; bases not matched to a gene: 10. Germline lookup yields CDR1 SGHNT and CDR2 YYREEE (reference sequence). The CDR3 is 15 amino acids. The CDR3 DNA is TGTGCCAGCAGCATTCCAGGGCAGGGGGGCTATGGCTACACCTTC. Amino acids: CASSIPGQGGYGYTF.

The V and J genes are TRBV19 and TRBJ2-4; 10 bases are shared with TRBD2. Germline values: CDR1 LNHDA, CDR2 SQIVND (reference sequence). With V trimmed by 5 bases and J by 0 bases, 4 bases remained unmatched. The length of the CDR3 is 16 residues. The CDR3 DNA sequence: TGTGCCAGTAGTGTAGCTAGCGGGGGAGCCAAAAACATTCAGTACTTC. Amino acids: CASSVASGGAKNIQYF.

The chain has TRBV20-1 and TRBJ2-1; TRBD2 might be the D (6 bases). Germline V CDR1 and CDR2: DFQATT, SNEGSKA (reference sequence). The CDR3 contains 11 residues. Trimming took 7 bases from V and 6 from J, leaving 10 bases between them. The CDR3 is CSGSGVNEQFF. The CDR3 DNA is TGCAGTGGATCGGGGGTCAATGAGCAGTTCTTC.

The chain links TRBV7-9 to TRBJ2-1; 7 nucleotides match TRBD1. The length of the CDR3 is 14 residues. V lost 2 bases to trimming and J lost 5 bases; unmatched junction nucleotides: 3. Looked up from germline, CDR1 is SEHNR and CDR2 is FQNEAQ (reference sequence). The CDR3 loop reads CASSLLDRHNEQFF. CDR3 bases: TGTGCCAGCAGCTTACTGGACAGGCACAATGAGCAGTTCTTC.

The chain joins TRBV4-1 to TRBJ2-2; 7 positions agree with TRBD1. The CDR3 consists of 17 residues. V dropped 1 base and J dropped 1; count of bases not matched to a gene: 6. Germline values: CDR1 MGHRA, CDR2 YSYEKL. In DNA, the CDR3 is TGCGCCAGCAGCCAAGGCAGGGGACAGAAGAACACCGGGGAGCTGTTTTTT. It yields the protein CASSQGRGQKNTGELFF.

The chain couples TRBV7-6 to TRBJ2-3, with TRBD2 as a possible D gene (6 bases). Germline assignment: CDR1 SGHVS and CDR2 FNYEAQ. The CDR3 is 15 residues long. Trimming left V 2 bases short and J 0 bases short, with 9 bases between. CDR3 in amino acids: CASSLRRESTDTQYF. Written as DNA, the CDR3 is TGTGCCAGCAGCTTACGTCGGGAGAGCACAGATACGCAGTATTTT.

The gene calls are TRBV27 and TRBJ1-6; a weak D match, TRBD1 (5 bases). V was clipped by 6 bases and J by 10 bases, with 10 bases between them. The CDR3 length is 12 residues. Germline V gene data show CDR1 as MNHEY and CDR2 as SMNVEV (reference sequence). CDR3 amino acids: CASSQGYSPLHF. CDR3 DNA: TGTGCCAGCAGCCAGGGTTACTCACCCCTCCACTTT.

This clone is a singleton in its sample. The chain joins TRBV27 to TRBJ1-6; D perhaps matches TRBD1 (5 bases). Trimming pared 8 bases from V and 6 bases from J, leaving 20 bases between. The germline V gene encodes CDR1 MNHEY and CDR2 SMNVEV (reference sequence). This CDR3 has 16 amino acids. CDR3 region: CASQFGGPGGNSPLHF. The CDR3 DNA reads TGTGCCAGCCAATTTGGGGGTCCGGGGGGTAATTCACCCCTCCACTTT.

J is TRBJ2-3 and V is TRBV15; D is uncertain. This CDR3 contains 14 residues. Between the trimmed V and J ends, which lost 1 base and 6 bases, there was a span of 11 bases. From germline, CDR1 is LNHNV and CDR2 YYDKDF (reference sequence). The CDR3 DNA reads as TGTGCCACCAGCAGAGGGGTTGCGGCGGATACGCAGTATTTT. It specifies CATSRGVAADTQYF.

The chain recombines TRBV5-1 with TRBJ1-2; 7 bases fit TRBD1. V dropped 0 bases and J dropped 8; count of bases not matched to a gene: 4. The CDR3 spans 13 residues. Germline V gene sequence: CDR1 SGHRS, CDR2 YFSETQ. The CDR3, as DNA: TGCGCCAGCAGCTTGGGGGGACAGCGGGGCTACACCTTC. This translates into CASSLGGQRGYTF.

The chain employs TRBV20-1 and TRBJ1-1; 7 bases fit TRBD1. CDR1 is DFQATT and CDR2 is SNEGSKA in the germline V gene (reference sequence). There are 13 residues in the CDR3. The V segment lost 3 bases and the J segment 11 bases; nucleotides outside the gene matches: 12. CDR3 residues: CSASPGGGGNAFF. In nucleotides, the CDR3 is TGCAGTGCTAGTCCTGGAGGAGGGGGCAATGCTTTCTTT.

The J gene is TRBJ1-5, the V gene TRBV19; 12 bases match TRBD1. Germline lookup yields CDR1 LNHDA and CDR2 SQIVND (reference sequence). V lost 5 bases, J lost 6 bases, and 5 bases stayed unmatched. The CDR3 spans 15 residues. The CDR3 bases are TGTGCCAGTAGTGCGGGACAGGGGGCGACTCAGCCCCAGCATTTT. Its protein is CASSAGQGATQPQHF.

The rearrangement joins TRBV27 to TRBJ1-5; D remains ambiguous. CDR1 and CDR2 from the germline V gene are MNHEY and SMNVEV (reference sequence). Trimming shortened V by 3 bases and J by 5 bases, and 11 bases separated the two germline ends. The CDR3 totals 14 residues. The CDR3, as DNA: TGTGCCAGCAGTTTTTTAGGGAGGGATCAGCCCCAGCATTTT. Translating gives CASSFLGRDQPQHF.

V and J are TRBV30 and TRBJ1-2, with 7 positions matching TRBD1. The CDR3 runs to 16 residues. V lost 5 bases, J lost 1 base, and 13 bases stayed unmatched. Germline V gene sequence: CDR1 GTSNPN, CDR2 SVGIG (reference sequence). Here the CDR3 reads CAWVWPRTGVNYGYTF. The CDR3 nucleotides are TGTGCCTGGGTTTGGCCCCGGACAGGCGTTAACTATGGCTACACCTTC.

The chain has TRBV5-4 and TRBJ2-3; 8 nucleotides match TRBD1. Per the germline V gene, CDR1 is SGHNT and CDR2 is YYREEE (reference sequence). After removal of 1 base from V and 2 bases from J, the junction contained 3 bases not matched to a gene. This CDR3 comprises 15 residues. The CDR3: CASSLRTGFTDTQYF. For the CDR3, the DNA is TGTGCCAGCAGCTTGCGGACAGGGTTCACAGATACGCAGTATTTT.

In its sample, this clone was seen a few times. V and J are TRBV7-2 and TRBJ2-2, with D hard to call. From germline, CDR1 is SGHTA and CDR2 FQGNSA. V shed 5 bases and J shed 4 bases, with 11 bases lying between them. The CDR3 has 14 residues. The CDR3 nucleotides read TGTGCCAGCAGCCTCACACAGCTCACCGGGGAGCTGTTTTTT. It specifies CASSLTQLTGELFF.

CDR3 nucleotides: TGTGCCAGCAGGACAGGGGAAGGGGGCACTGAAGCTTTCTTT. Its translation is CASRTGEGGTEAFF. This rearrangement joins TRBV5-4 to TRBJ1-1, with 8 nucleotides matching TRBD1. The CDR3 has 14 residues. V trimming: 5 bases; J trimming: 4 bases; junction bases outside the gene matches: 7. The V gene's germline CDR1 is SGHNT and CDR2 YYREEE (reference sequence).

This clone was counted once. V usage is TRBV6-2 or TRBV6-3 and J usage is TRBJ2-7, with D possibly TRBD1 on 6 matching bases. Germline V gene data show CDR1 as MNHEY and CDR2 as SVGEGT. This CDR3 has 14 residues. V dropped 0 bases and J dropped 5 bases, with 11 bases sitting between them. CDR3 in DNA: TGTGCCAGCAGTTACTCCCAGGGGATCAACGAGCAGTACTTC. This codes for CASSYSQGINEQYF.

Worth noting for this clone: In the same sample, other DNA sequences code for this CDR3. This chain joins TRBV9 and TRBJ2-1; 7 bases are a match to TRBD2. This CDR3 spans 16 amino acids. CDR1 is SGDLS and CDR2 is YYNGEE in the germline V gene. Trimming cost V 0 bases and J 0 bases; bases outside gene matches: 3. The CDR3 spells CASSVVGGGSYNEQFF. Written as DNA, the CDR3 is TGTGCCAGCAGCGTAGTTGGGGGGGGCTCCTACAATGAGCAGTTCTTC.

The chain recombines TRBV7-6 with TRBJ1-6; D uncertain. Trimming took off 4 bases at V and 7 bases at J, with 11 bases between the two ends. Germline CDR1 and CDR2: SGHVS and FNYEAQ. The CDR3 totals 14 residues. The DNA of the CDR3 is TGTGCCAGCAGCTCGGGATCCTTGAATTCACCCCTCCACTTT. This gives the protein CASSSGSLNSPLHF.

The CDR3 sequence is CASSLHIREGYGYTF. As DNA, the CDR3 is TGCGCCAGCAGCTTGCATATCCGGGAGGGGTATGGCTACACCTTC. The chain has TRBV5-1 and TRBJ1-2, with a tentative D call TRBD1 (5 bases). The CDR3 runs to 15 residues. Germline V lookup: CDR1 SGHRS, CDR2 YFSETQ. V dropped 1 base and J dropped 5 bases, with 15 bases sitting between them.